Shown below are 30 T cell receptor beta chains from a single sample sequenced in a study of blood T cell repertoires in COVID-19. The table came from immunoSEQ multiplex PCR; TCRdb's copy has only in-frame clones and leaves some out. The sample contains about 150,000 clones, about 89% of which appear only once. The specimen was peripheral blood. These receptors all come from a man older than 75 with acute or convalescent COVID-19.

This chain connects TRBV28 to TRBJ2-2; 7 positions match TRBD2. Germline CDR1 is MDHEN and CDR2 is SYDVKM. The trim removed 3 bases at V and 6 bases at J, leaving 4 bases unmatched. The CDR3 totals 14 residues. CDR3 nucleotides: TGTGCCAGCAGTTTTGCGGGAGTGGCCGGGGAGCTGTTTTTT. This translates into CASSFAGVAGELFF.

This chain links TRBV28 with TRBJ1-2; 8 bases agree with TRBD1. The germline gives CDR1 MDHEN, CDR2 SYDVKM. The ends lost 5 bases at V and 5 bases at J; junction bases unmatched: 16. The CDR3 contains 17 residues. DNA of the CDR3: TGTGCCAGCAGTGAGCCGGGACAGGCCTTTCCGGGGTATGGCTACACCTTC. Its translation is CASSEPGQAFPGYGYTF.

This clone was observed a single time. V is TRBV19 and J is TRBJ1-2; D is possibly TRBD1 (5 bases). CDR3 length equals 13 residues. CDR1 and CDR2 from the germline V gene are LNHDA and SQIVND (reference sequence). The V end was cut by 8 bases, the J end by 7 bases, with 17 bases between. Written as DNA, the CDR3 is TGTGCCAGTGGGTTGCAGGGTTTGAGTGGCTACACCTTC. Translation: CASGLQGLSGYTF.

The chain combines TRBV18 with TRBJ2-3, with 7 bases matching TRBD2. Trimming at V came to 6 bases and at J to 2 bases, leaving 5 bases not matched to a gene. Germline loops: CDR1 KGHSH, CDR2 LQKENI. This CDR3 is 14 amino acids long. The CDR3 DNA sequence: TGTGCCAGCTCGGTGGGGGGGACCACAGATACGCAGTATTTT. Translation: CASSVGGTTDTQYF. The variable domain in full, with the rest retrieved from reference TRBV18 and TRBJ2-3, is NAGVMQNPRHLVRRRGQEARLRCSPMKGHSHVYWYRQLPEEGLKFMVYLQKENIIDESGMPKERFSAEFPKEGPSILRIQQVVRGDSAAYFCASSVGGTTDTQYFGPGTRLTVL.

The chain links TRBV19 to TRBJ2-1; 9 nucleotides line up with TRBD2. The CDR3 is 16 residues long. Germline loops: CDR1 LNHDA, CDR2 SQIVND (reference sequence). V lost 5 bases to trimming and J lost 0 bases; unmatched junction nucleotides: 5. The DNA of the CDR3 is TGTGCCAGTAGTCCTATTAGCGGGAGCTCCTACAATGAGCAGTTCTTC. Translation: CASSPISGSSYNEQFF.

This clone appeared once. The J gene is TRBJ2-1, the V gene TRBV24-1; TRBD1 might be the D (6 bases). The V end lost 3 bases, the J end lost 7 bases, and 15 bases lay between the germline ends. Germline loops: CDR1 KGHDR, CDR2 SFDVKD. This CDR3 has 15 amino acids. CDR3 DNA sequence: TGTGCCACCAGTGATGGTCAGGGGATCTCGAATGAGCAGTTCTTC. Translating it yields CATSDGQGISNEQFF.

The CDR3 is CASSPGAVNYGYTF. CDR3 DNA sequence: TGTGCCAGCAGCCCTGGGGCGGTTAACTATGGCTACACCTTC. The chain combines TRBV7-8 with TRBJ1-2; maybe TRBD1 (5 bases). Germline CDR1 SGHVS, CDR2 FQNEAQ. There are 14 residues in the CDR3. V lost 5 bases and J 1 base, leaving 11 bases between the germline ends.

The chain carries TRBV5-5 and TRBJ2-7; a possible D gene is TRBD1 (5 bases). From germline, CDR1 is SGHKS and CDR2 YYEKEE (reference sequence). The CDR3 has 13 residues. The V and J ends lost 1 base and 3 bases respectively, with 8 bases between them. The CDR3 loop reads CASSLQGFYEQYF. The CDR3 region has the DNA TGTGCCAGCAGCTTGCAGGGCTTCTACGAGCAGTACTTC.

The chain has TRBV28 and TRBJ1-2; 7 bases align to TRBD1. The CDR3 is made up of 16 amino acids. Per the germline V gene, CDR1 is MDHEN and CDR2 is SYDVKM. Trimming at V came to 10 bases and at J to 0 bases, leaving 14 bases not matched to a gene. The CDR3 bases are TGTGCCACCAAGGGGACAGCCTTAAGTACTAACTATGGCTACACCTTC. Protein: CATKGTALSTNYGYTF.

The gene calls are TRBV7-2 and TRBJ1-1; 7 bases are a match to TRBD1. This CDR3 spans 13 amino acids. CDR1 is SGHTA and CDR2 is FQGNSA in the germline V gene. The CDR3 coding sequence is TGTGCTAGCCTAGGACAGGAGAACACTGAAGCTTTCTTT. Encoded protein: CASLGQENTEAFF. The entire variable domain, with the rest obtained from reference TRBV7-2 and TRBJ1-1, is as follows: GAGVSQSPSNKVTEKGKDVELRCDPISGHTALYWYRQSLGQGLEFLIYFQGNSAPDKSGLPSDRFSAERTGGSVSTLTIQRTQQEDSAVYLCASLGQENTEAFFGQGTRLTVV.

The chain uses TRBV28 and TRBJ1-5; D is perhaps TRBD1 (5 bases). V was clipped by 8 bases and J by 0 bases, with 11 bases between them. There are 14 residues in the CDR3. Per the germline V gene, CDR1 is MDHEN and CDR2 is SYDVKM. CDR3 sequence reads: CASGSGNSNQPQHF. For the CDR3, the DNA is TGTGCCAGCGGGTCAGGGAATAGCAATCAGCCCCAGCATTTT. Together with reference TRBV28 and TRBJ1-5, the CDR3 gives the full variable domain: DVKVTQSSRYLVKRTGEKVFLECVQDMDHENMFWYRQDPGLGLRLIYFSYDVKMKEKGDIPEGYSVSREKKERFSLILESASTNQTSMYLCASGSGNSNQPQHFGDGTRLSIL.

CDR3 DNA sequence: TGCGCCAGCAGCGTACTATCAGATACGCAGTATTTT. Translated: CASSVLSDTQYF. This chain links TRBV5-1 with TRBJ2-3; the D is unclear. The V gene's germline CDR1 is SGHRS and CDR2 YFSETQ. Trimming cost V 4 bases and J 4 bases, with 7 bases left between them. The CDR3 length is 12 residues.

V usage is TRBV7-6 and J usage is TRBJ2-5; 11 nucleotides agree with TRBD1. The CDR3 spans 16 residues. J was trimmed by 4 bases and V by 4 bases; bases with no gene match: 8. Germline CDR1 reads SGHVS; CDR2 reads FNYEAQ. This CDR3 reads CASSSLDRGLGETQYF. CDR3 bases: TGTGCCAGCAGCTCTCTGGACAGGGGGCTTGGAGAGACCCAGTACTTC.

CDR3 bases: TGTGCCAGCAGCCACCTAAAAGCGGGGGAAGAGACCCAGTACTTC. This sequence encodes CASSHLKAGEETQYF. This rearrangement joins TRBV6-5 to TRBJ2-5; 8 bases match TRBD2. Germline assignment: CDR1 MNHEY and CDR2 SVGAGI. CDR3 length: 15 amino acids. The J segment lost 3 bases and the V segment lost 6 bases, leaving 9 bases of the junction unmatched.

This sequence joins TRBV28 and TRBJ2-2; D uncertain. The CDR3 sequence is 13 residues long. Germline V lookup: CDR1 MDHEN, CDR2 SYDVKM. Trimming left V 6 bases short and J 4 bases short, with 9 bases between. The CDR3 here is CASSLSSTGELFF. The CDR3 nucleotides read TGTGCCAGCAGCCTGAGCTCCACCGGGGAGCTGTTTTTT.

The gene calls are TRBV19 and TRBJ2-2; D may be TRBD2 (6 bases). The germline V and J ends were trimmed by 4 bases and 0 bases, with 12 bases remaining between them. The CDR3 extends over 16 amino acids. Germline V gene lookup returns CDR1 LNHDA and CDR2 SQIVND (reference sequence). Written as DNA, the CDR3 is TGTGCCAGTAGTAGTGGGGGGAGTGCGAACACCGGGGAGCTGTTTTTT. Encoded protein: CASSSGGSANTGELFF.

The CDR3 sequence: CASSGAGQGGRLTNTEAFF. For the CDR3, the DNA is TGCGCCAGCAGCGGAGCGGGACAGGGGGGACGGCTTACGAACACTGAAGCTTTCTTT. The rearrangement joins TRBV5-1 to TRBJ1-1; 11 bases align to TRBD1. CDR3 length: 19 residues. V lost 4 bases and J lost 1; bases outside the gene matches: 15. CDR1 and CDR2 (germline): SGHRS, YFSETQ.

This chain links TRBV19 with TRBJ2-1, with 12 positions matching TRBD2. Germline trimming cut 3 bases from V and 10 bases from J; bases unmatched to any gene: 10. Per germline, CDR1 LNHDA and CDR2 SQIVND (reference sequence). This CDR3 has 16 residues. Here the CDR3 DNA reads TGTGCCAGTAGTATGGGTCTAGCGGGAGGGGGTAGAGAGCAGTTCTTC. Amino acids: CASSMGLAGGGREQFF.

As DNA, the CDR3 is TGTGCCAGCAGCCAAGATCTAGTGGTGCAAAAACTGTTTTTT. Its protein is CASSQDLVVQKLFF. The chain is built from TRBV3-1 (or the pseudogene TRBV3-2) and TRBJ1-4; D is ambiguous. This CDR3 is built from 14 residues. With 0 bases removed from V and 9 bases from J, the gap between germline ends came to 11 bases. Germline-derived CDR1 and CDR2 are LGHDT and YNNKEL (reference sequence).

In DNA form, the CDR3 reads TGCGCCAGCAGCTTGTGGCCCCCATCCGGGACAGGGGCGTACGAGCAGTACTTC. Its protein is CASSLWPPSGTGAYEQYF. The gene calls are TRBV5-1 and TRBJ2-7, with 10 positions matching TRBD1. V trimming: 1 base; J trimming: 4 bases; junction bases outside the gene matches: 14. CDR1 is SGHRS, CDR2 YFSETQ, per germline. This CDR3 comprises 18 residues. Combining the CDR3 with reference TRBV5-1 and TRBJ2-7 gives the whole variable domain KAGVTQTPRYLIKTRGQQVTLSCSPISGHRSVSWYQQTPGQGLQFLFEYFSETQRNKGNFPGRFSGRQFSNSRSEMNVSTLELGDSALYLCASSLWPPSGTGAYEQYFGPGTRLTVT.

The gene calls are TRBV5-8 and TRBJ1-2, with 8 bases fitting TRBD1. V trimming: 5 bases; J trimming: 5 bases; junction bases outside the gene matches: 11. CDR3 size: 15 residues. The V gene's germline CDR1 is SGHTS and CDR2 YDEGEE. The CDR3 loop reads CASSSNGRQGYGYTF. In DNA form, the CDR3 reads TGTGCCAGCAGTTCCAATGGGAGACAGGGGTATGGCTACACCTTC.

Comment on this clone: The sample has other DNA sequences that encode this CDR3 too. This rearrangement joins TRBV5-1 to TRBJ2-5; 8 bases agree with TRBD2. The CDR3 has 16 amino acids. V gave up 0 bases and J gave up 4 bases; unmatched junction bases: 8. Germline V gene lookup returns CDR1 SGHRS and CDR2 YFSETQ. The CDR3 loop reads CASSLAGTGGAETQYF. Written as DNA, the CDR3 is TGCGCCAGCAGCTTGGCCGGGACCGGGGGGGCAGAGACCCAGTACTTC.

The chain uses TRBV7-9 and TRBJ1-2; D is perhaps TRBD1 (5 bases). Germline loops: CDR1 SEHNR, CDR2 FQNEAQ (reference sequence). The V end was cut by 1 base, the J end by 5 bases, with 17 bases between. The CDR3 covers 16 residues. The CDR3 reads CASSLGLRERGYGYTF. The CDR3 region has the DNA TGTGCCAGCAGCTTAGGTTTGAGGGAACGGGGGTATGGCTACACCTTC.

The chain recombines TRBV29-1 with TRBJ1-4; 10 bases are shared with TRBD1. CDR1 and CDR2 from the germline V gene are SQVTM and ANQGSEA. The CDR3 is made up of 13 amino acids. The junction had 6 bases not matched to a gene; V was cut back by 7 bases and J by 7 bases. The CDR3 bases are TGCAGCGGGGGGGACAGGGGTCGTGAAAAACTGTTTTTT. Its translation is CSGGDRGREKLFF.

This chain links TRBV9 with TRBJ2-7; D is unresolved. The V gene lost 0 bases and the J gene lost 2 bases, with 9 bases spanning the gap. Germline assignment: CDR1 SGDLS and CDR2 YYNGEE. CDR3 length equals 14 residues. The CDR3 bases are TGTGCCAGCAGCGTAGGTAGCATCACCTACGAGCAGTACTTC. Translation gives CASSVGSITYEQYF.

The chain links TRBV9 to TRBJ1-2; possible D gene TRBD1, 5 bases. The V end was cut by 3 bases, the J end by 6 bases, with 18 bases between. Germline CDR1 and CDR2: SGDLS and YYNGEE. The CDR3 totals 15 residues. CDR3 loop: CASSGDFGPQDGYTF. The CDR3 coding sequence is TGTGCCAGCAGCGGGGACTTTGGTCCCCAAGATGGCTACACCTTC.

The chain joins TRBV27 to TRBJ2-7, with 7 bases identical to TRBD1. V lost 7 bases, J lost 4 bases, and 7 bases stayed unmatched. Germline CDR1 MNHEY, CDR2 SMNVEV (reference sequence). The CDR3 extends over 13 amino acids. This CDR3 is CASKGTGEYEQYF. The CDR3 DNA follows: TGTGCCAGCAAAGGAACAGGGGAATACGAGCAGTACTTC.

Notes on this clone: A junction end diverges from the germline sequence, so it may reflect a read error. The chain uses TRBV20-1 and TRBJ2-2; 8 bases line up with TRBD1. This CDR3 is 16 amino acids long. Germline lookup yields CDR1 DFQATT and CDR2 SNEGSKA (reference sequence). CDR3: CSASLDRVGRNRGAVF. The DNA for the CDR3 is TGCAGTGCTAGTTTGGACAGGGTTGGAAGAAACCGGGGAGCTGTTTTT.

The chain links TRBV6-4 to TRBJ1-3; 8 bases are a match to TRBD1. The CDR3 totals 16 residues. V shed 2 bases, J shed 0 bases, and the junction held 3 bases outside the gene matches. CDR1 MRHNA and CDR2 SNTAGT come from the germline V gene. In DNA, the CDR3 is TGTGCCAGCAGTGACAGGGACAGGAGCTCTGGAAACACCATATATTTT. It yields the protein CASSDRDRSSGNTIYF.

The chain couples TRBV3-1 (or the pseudogene TRBV3-2) to TRBJ1-4; TRBD1 agrees at 8 bases. Germline CDR1 and CDR2: LGHDT and YNNKEL (reference sequence). J gave up 10 bases and V 2 bases, and 15 bases lay outside the gene matches. The CDR3 contains 17 residues. The CDR3 coding sequence is TGTGCCAGCAGCCAACAGGGGGCGCAGGCTCGGTCAGGAAAACTGTTTTTT. Translation: CASSQQGAQARSGKLFF.